This T cell receptor (beta chain) was found in a study of cytomegalovirus exposure and HLA in healthy donors. Study-level background: Membership in the Caucasian-associated ancestry cluster was found for around 81% of approximately 400 genotyped donors.

The V gene end was trimmed by 6 bases and the J gene end by 2 bases; junction bases not matched to a gene: 9. There are 15 residues in the CDR3. Germline CDR1 SGHRS, CDR2 YFSETQ. Regarding this clone: Its matching antigen is unknown.

Use of 60 Vbeta and 13 Jbeta primers characterized the PCR. Here immunoSEQ multiplex PCR was the method, and the copy in TCRdb shows in-frame clones only, minus some. The data hold over 100,000 clones, with approximately 78% observed a single time. Nominally healthy donors were sampled, though unrecorded immune exposures were likely. Overall study results and limits: The authors judged a highly shared variant cluster likely a sequencing artifact. More than 150 TCR beta chains were listed as cytomegalovirus-associated.

The sample comprised PBMCs. This sequence was found in a woman aged 25 to 45 in good health and CMV-seropositive. This sequence joins TRBV5-1 and TRBJ2-3, with TRBD2 matching over 7 bases. Here the CDR3 DNA reads TGCGCCAGCACCCTGACTAGCATAGACACAGATACGCAGTATTTT. This sequence encodes CASTLTSIDTDTQYF.